This T cell receptor beta chain was recovered during a study of identifying expanded T cells in peripheral blood. Overall study results and limits: Technical replicates showed about 1.2 changed clones; about two weeks about 16.4; four weeks 19. Variance in clone template counts between two-week samples significantly increased with total template count across all healthy donors.

Collection occurred without any documented infections or immune events in donors. The germline V gene has CDR1 MNHEY and CDR2 SMNVEV (reference sequence). Trimming took off 4 bases at V and 7 bases at J, with 17 bases between the two ends. CDR3 size: 14 residues. This clone has only a few counts. Its antigen remains unidentified. Method: immunoSEQ multiplex PCR; TCRdb's copy keeps in-frame clones and lacks some. The sample carries around 130,000 clones, 86% recorded once. Sequenced sample: blood. The chain joins TRBV27 to TRBJ2-7; D gene unclear. The receptor's source is a person between 18 and 75 years old in good health. DNA for the CDR3: TGTGCCAGCAGTTCGGGCCTTGGAATGGGGGAGCAGTACTTC. The encoded protein is CASSSGLGMGEQYF.